This T cell receptor beta chain was captured by sequencing in a study of OX40 agonist ivuxolimab in advanced cancers. Study outcomes and limitations: Within 6 weeks, CD4+ and CD8+ blood T cells expanded clonally at 0.1 to 3.0 mg/kg. Some of the lowest clonal expansion was seen in partial responders at 0.1-3.0 mg/kg.

On this clone itself: As yet, its antigen is unknown.

V shed 1 base, J shed 3 bases, and the junction held 13 bases outside the gene matches. The CDR3 consists of 19 residues. Germline V gene sequence: CDR1 LNHDA, CDR2 SQIVND (reference sequence). The data were produced by immunoSEQ multiplex PCR, yet TCRdb's version contains in-frame clones alone and is incomplete. Seen here are tens of thousands of clones, 91% observed once, and the top ten hold about 2.4%. Specimen: CD4+ or CD8+ T cells sorted from blood, collected in a trial of the OX40 agonist ivuxolimab. V and J are TRBV19 and TRBJ2-3, with 10 bases matching TRBD2. This TCR came from an adult with an advanced solid tumor such as melanoma, head and neck, liver or kidney cancer. CDR3 sequence (DNA): TGTGCCAGTAGTATAGTACTCCCGCTAGCGGGAGTCCTAACAGATACGCAGTATTTT. This gives the protein CASSIVLPLAGVLTDTQYF.